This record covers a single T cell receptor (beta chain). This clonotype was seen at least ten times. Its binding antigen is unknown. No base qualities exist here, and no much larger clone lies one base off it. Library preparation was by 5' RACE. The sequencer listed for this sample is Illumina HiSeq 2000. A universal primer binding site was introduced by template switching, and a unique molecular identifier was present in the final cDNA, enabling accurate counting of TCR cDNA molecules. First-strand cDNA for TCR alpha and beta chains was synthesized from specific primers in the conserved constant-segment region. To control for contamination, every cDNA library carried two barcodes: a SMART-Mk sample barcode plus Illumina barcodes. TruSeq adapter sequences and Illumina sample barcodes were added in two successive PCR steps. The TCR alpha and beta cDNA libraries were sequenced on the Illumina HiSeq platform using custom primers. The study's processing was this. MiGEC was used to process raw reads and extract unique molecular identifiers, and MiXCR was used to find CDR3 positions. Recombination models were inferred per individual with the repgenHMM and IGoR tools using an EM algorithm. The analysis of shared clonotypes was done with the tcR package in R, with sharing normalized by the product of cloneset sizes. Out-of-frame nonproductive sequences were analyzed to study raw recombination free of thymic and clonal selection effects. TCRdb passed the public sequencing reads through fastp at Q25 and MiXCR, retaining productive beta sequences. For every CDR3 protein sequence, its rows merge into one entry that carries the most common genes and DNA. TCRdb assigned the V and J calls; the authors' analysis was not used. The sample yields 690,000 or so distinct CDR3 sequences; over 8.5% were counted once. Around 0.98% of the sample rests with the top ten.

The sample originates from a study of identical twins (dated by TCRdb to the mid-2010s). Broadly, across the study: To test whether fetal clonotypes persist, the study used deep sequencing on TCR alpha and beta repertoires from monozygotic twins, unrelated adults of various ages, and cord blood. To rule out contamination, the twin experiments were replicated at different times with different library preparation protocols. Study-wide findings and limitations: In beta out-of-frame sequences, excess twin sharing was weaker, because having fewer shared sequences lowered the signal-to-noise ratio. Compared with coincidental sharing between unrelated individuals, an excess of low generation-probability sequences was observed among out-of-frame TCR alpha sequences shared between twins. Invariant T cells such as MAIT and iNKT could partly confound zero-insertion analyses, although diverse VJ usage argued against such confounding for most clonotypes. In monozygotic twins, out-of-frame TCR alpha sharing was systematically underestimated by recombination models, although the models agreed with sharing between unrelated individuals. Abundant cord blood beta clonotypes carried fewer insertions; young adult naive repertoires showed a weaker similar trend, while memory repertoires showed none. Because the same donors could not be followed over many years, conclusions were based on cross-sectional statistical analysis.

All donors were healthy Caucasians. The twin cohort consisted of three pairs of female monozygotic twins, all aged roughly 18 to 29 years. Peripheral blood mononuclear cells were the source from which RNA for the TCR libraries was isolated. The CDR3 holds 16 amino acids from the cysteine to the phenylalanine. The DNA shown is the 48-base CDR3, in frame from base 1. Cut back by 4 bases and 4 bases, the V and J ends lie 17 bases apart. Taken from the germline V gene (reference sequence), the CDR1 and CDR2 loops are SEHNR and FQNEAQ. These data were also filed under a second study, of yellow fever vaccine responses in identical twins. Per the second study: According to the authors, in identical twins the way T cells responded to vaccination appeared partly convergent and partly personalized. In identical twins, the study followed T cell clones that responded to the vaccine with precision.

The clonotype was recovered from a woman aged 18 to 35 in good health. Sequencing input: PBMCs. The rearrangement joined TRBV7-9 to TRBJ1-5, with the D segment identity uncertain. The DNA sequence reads TGTGCCAGCAGCTCGGGGATCGGAGTGGGGAATCAGCCCCAGCATTTT. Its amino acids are CASSSGIGVGNQPQHF.